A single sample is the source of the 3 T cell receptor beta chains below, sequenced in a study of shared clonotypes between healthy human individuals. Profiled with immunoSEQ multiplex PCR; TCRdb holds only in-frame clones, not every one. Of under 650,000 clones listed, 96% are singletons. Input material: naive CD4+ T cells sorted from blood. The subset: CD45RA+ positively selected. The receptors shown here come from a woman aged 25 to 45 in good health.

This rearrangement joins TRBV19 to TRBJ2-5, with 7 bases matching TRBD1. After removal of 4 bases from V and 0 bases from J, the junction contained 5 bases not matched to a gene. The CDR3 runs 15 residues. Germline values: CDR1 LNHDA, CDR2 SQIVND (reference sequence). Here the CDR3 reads CASSTPGQNQETQYF. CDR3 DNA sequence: TGTGCCAGTAGTACCCCGGGACAGAACCAAGAGACCCAGTACTTC. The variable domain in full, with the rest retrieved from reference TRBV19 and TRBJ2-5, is DGGITQSPKYLFRKEGQNVTLSCEQNLNHDAMYWYRQDPGQGLRLIYYSQIVNDFQKGDIAEGYSVSREKKESFPLTVTSAQKNPTAFYLCASSTPGQNQETQYFGPGTRLLVL.

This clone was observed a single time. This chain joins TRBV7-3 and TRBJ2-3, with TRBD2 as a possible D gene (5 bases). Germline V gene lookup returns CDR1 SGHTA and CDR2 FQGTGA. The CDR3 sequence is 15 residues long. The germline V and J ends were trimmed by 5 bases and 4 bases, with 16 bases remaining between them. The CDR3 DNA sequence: TGTGCCAGCAGCCTCACTAGGCCCCCCGCAGATACGCAGTATTTT. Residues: CASSLTRPPADTQYF.

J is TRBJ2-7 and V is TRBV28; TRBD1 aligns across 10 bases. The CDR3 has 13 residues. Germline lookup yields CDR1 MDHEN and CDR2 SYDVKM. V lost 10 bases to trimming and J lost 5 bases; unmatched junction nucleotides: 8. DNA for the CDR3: TGTGCCACCCGACAGGGGGCGCATAACGAGCAGTACTTC. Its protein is CATRQGAHNEQYF.